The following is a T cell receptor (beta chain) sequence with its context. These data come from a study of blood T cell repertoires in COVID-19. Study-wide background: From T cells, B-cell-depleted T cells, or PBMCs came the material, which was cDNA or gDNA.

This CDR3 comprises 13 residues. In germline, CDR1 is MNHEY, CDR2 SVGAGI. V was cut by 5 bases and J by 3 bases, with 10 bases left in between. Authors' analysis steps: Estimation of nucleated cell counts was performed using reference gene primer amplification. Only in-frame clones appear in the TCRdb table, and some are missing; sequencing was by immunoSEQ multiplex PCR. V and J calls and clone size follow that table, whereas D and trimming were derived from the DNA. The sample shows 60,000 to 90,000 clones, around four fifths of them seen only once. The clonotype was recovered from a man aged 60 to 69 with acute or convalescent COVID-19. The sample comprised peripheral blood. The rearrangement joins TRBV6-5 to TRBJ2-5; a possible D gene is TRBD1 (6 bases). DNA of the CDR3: TGTGCCAGCAGTAGGACAGCAAAAGAGACCCAGTACTTC. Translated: CASSRTAKETQYF.